This T cell receptor beta chain originates from a study of blood T cell repertoires in COVID-19. In the original analysis: Reference gene primer amplification gave nucleated cell count estimates. The assay was immunoSEQ multiplex PCR, and TCRdb's table has in-frame clones only and misses some. Clonal size and the V and J genes are those of that table, whereas D and trimming came from the DNA. Of roughly 100,000 clones in the sample, over 65% were seen once. The germline CDR1 and CDR2 sequences are MNHEY and SVGAGI. The CDR3 is made up of 13 amino acids. Trimming cost V 0 bases and J 7 bases, with 6 bases left between them.

V and J are TRBV6-5 and TRBJ1-4; perhaps TRBD1 as D (5 bases). Sample: peripheral blood. The source of this sequence is a human donor in a cohort sampled during active COVID-19. The CDR3 region is CASSYSTVEKLFF. CDR3 sequence (DNA): TGTGCCAGCAGTTACTCGACAGTTGAAAAACTGTTTTTT.